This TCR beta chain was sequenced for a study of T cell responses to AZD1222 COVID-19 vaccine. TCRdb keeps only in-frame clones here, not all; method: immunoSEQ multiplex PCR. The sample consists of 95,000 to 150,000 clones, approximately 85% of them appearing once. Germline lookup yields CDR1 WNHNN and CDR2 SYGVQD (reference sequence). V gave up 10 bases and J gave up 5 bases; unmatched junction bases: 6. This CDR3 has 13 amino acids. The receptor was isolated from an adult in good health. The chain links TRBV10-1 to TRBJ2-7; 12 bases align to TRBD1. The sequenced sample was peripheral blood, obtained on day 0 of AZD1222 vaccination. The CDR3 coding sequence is TGCGCCACGTCCGGGACAGGGGGCCACGAGCAGTACTTC. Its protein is CATSGTGGHEQYF.